Listed here are 22 T cell receptor beta chains from one sample, sequenced in a study of cytomegalovirus exposure and HLA in healthy donors. Both 60 Vbeta primers and 13 Jbeta primers went into the PCR. Measured with immunoSEQ multiplex PCR; TCRdb has only the in-frame clones, and not every one. Of 150,000 to 200,000 clones in the sample, almost 80% were seen once. Sequencing was performed on PBMCs. The receptor set was obtained from a male donor in good health and CMV-seronegative.

This clone was counted a single time. The chain is built from TRBV19 and TRBJ2-7; 7 bases line up with TRBD1. V lost 7 bases to trimming and J lost 7 bases; unmatched junction nucleotides: 10. CDR1 is LNHDA and CDR2 is SQIVND in the germline V gene (reference sequence). This CDR3 is 13 amino acids long. The CDR3 sequence: CASTAKGAKEQYF. CDR3 DNA sequence: TGTGCCAGTACAGCCAAGGGGGCAAAGGAGCAGTACTTC. Based on the CDR3 plus reference TRBV19 and TRBJ2-7, the full variable domain is DGGITQSPKYLFRKEGQNVTLSCEQNLNHDAMYWYRQDPGQGLRLIYYSQIVNDFQKGDIAEGYSVSREKKESFPLTVTSAQKNPTAFYLCASTAKGAKEQYFGPGTRLTVT.

Note on this clone: Sequence at one end of the junction differs from germline and may be a read error. The V gene is TRBV7-9, the J gene TRBJ1-2; perhaps TRBD1 as D (5 bases). The V gene's germline CDR1 is SEHNR and CDR2 FQNEAQ (reference sequence). The CDR3 has 19 amino acids. Here the CDR3 DNA reads TGTTCCAGCAGCTTACCTAGAAAAGACAGCCTTAACCCCGGGTATGGCTACACCTTC. This codes for CSSSLPRKDSLNPGYGYTF.

The chain employs TRBV30 and TRBJ1-6; D is unresolved. The CDR3 sequence is 16 residues long. Trimming took 1 base from V and 0 from J, leaving 10 bases between them. Germline V gene lookup returns CDR1 GTSNPN and CDR2 SVGIG (reference sequence). The CDR3 is CAWSDALSSYNSPLHF. The CDR3 bases are TGTGCCTGGAGTGACGCCTTGAGCTCCTATAATTCACCCCTCCACTTT.

This chain uses TRBV9 with TRBJ1-3, with D hard to call. The germline gives CDR1 SGDLS, CDR2 YYNGEE. V shed 0 bases and J shed 4 bases, with 5 bases lying between them. The CDR3 is 13 amino acids. CDR3 region: CASSVEAGNTIYF. The CDR3 DNA reads as TGTGCCAGCAGCGTAGAAGCCGGAAACACCATATATTTT.

This rearrangement joins TRBV6-6 to TRBJ2-2; D possibly corresponds to TRBD1 (6 bases). V lost 6 bases, J lost 3 bases, and 14 bases lay in between. CDR3 length: 15 amino acids. Germline V CDR1 and CDR2: MNHNY, SVGAGI (reference sequence). DNA for the CDR3: TGTGCCAGCAGACCGACAGGATCGTACACCGGGGAGCTGTTTTTT. This codes for CASRPTGSYTGELFF.

V is TRBV2 and J is TRBJ2-7; 9 bases align to TRBD2. This CDR3 comprises 15 residues. The germline CDR1 and CDR2 sequences are SNHLY and FYNNEI. With V trimmed by 2 bases and J by 6 bases, 8 bases remained unmatched. The CDR3 DNA is TGTGCCAGCAGTGAAACTAGCGGGCTGGTTGGCGAGCAGTACTTC. It specifies CASSETSGLVGEQYF.

V gene TRBV14 combines with J gene TRBJ2-3, with 7 bases lining up with TRBD2. The CDR3 runs 16 residues. With V trimmed by 3 bases and J by 0 bases, 6 bases remained unmatched. CDR1 and CDR2 (germline): SGHDN, FVKESK. The DNA for the CDR3 is TGTGCCAGCAGCCATGGAGCGGGAACTAGCACAGATACGCAGTATTTT. Translating it yields CASSHGAGTSTDTQYF.

V and J are TRBV27 and TRBJ2-2; a possible D gene is TRBD2 (6 bases). The CDR3 sequence is 13 residues long. Germline-derived CDR1 and CDR2 are MNHEY and SMNVEV (reference sequence). The V and J ends lost 6 bases and 4 bases respectively, with 9 bases between them. The CDR3 here is CASRPGGTGELFF. For the CDR3, the DNA is TGTGCCAGCAGACCCGGGGGCACCGGGGAGCTGTTTTTT.

This chain connects TRBV5-4 to TRBJ1-1, with a possible D match to TRBD1 (5 bases). Germline V CDR1 and CDR2: SGHNT, YYREEE (reference sequence). CDR3 length equals 14 residues. V gave up 1 base and J gave up 1 base, with 8 bases separating them. In DNA, the CDR3 is TGTGCCAGCAGCTTGAGACAGTCGAACACTGAAGCTTTCTTT. Translation: CASSLRQSNTEAFF. The entire variable domain, with the rest obtained from reference TRBV5-4 and TRBJ1-1, is as follows: ETGVTQSPTHLIKTRGQQVTLRCSSQSGHNTVSWYQQALGQGPQFIFQYYREEENGRGNFPPRFSGLQFPNYSSELNVNALELDDSALYLCASSLRQSNTEAFFGQGTRLTVV.

This chain uses TRBV19 with TRBJ1-5; 9 nucleotides match TRBD1. The length of the CDR3 is 14 residues. V shed 5 bases and J 11 bases; nucleotides not matched to a gene: 10. CDR1 LNHDA and CDR2 SQIVND come from the germline V gene (reference sequence). In nucleotides, the CDR3 is TGTGCCAGTAGTCCGGGACAGGGTATGATGGCCCAGCATTTT. Amino acid sequence: CASSPGQGMMAQHF.

The chain has TRBV9 and TRBJ2-3; D gene unclear. V was cut by 3 bases and J by 6 bases, with 5 bases left in between. Germline CDR1 SGDLS, CDR2 YYNGEE. This CDR3 comprises 11 residues. The CDR3 bases are TGTGCCAGCAGCGACGCGGATACGCAGTATTTT. Its translation is CASSDADTQYF.

The chain combines TRBV7-2 with TRBJ1-2; the match to TRBD1 covers 9 bases. The CDR3 length is 14 residues. The germline V gene has CDR1 SGHTA and CDR2 FQGNSA. V dropped 5 bases and J dropped 5; count of bases not matched to a gene: 6. CDR3 sequence (DNA): TGTGCCAGCAGCGCACAGGGACAGGGATATGGCTACACCTTC. Its translation: CASSAQGQGYGYTF. Filled out from reference TRBV7-2 and TRBJ1-2, the complete variable domain reads GAGVSQSPSNKVTEKGKDVELRCDPISGHTALYWYRQSLGQGLEFLIYFQGNSAPDKSGLPSDRFSAERTGGSVSTLTIQRTQQEDSAVYLCASSAQGQGYGYTFGSGTRLTVV.

The rearrangement joins TRBV10-3 to TRBJ2-7; no clear D. The CDR3 consists of 14 residues. Between the trimmed V and J ends, which lost 0 bases and 2 bases, there was a span of 8 bases. Germline CDR1 and CDR2: ENHRY and SYGVKD. In DNA form, the CDR3 reads TGTGCCATCAGTGAGTCGGGCCTAACCTACGAGCAGTACTTC. Protein sequence: CAISESGLTYEQYF.

This chain links TRBV7-8 with TRBJ2-7, with 12 bases identical to TRBD2. The CDR3 sequence is 17 residues long. Unmatched junction bases numbered 10, after V lost 3 bases and J lost 4 bases. Germline V gene lookup returns CDR1 SGHVS and CDR2 FQNEAQ. CDR3 in amino acids: CASSLKLAGGPGYEQYF. In nucleotides, the CDR3 is TGTGCCAGCAGCTTGAAGCTAGCGGGAGGGCCCGGGTACGAGCAGTACTTC.

The chain recombines TRBV19 with TRBJ1-2; 7 nucleotides agree with TRBD1. The V gene end was trimmed by 4 bases and the J gene end by 1 base; junction bases not matched to a gene: 3. Germline V gene data show CDR1 as LNHDA and CDR2 as SQIVND (reference sequence). The CDR3 spans 14 residues. CDR3 residues: CASSTRQGNYGYTF. The CDR3 nucleotides are TGTGCCAGTAGTACCCGACAGGGTAACTATGGCTACACCTTC.

The chain recombines TRBV4-1 with TRBJ2-7; D is perhaps TRBD1 (5 bases). This CDR3 has 17 amino acids. Trimming cost V 4 bases and J 0 bases, with 19 bases left between them. Germline-derived CDR1 and CDR2 are MGHRA and YSYEKL. The CDR3 protein is CASSPPPRTPNSYEQYF. The DNA of the CDR3 is TGCGCCAGCAGCCCGCCCCCTAGGACACCCAACTCCTACGAGCAGTACTTC.

V usage is TRBV30 and J usage is TRBJ2-3; D is ambiguous. Per the germline V gene, CDR1 is GTSNPN and CDR2 is SVGIG (reference sequence). The CDR3 runs to 12 residues. V dropped 2 bases and J dropped 0 bases, with 3 bases sitting between them. The CDR3 protein is CAWSSSTDTQYF. The CDR3 coding sequence is TGTGCCTGGAGTTCTAGCACAGATACGCAGTATTTT.

The chain uses TRBV19 and TRBJ1-1; no clear D gene. V was clipped by 5 bases and J by 6 bases, with 16 bases between them. Germline V gene data show CDR1 as LNHDA and CDR2 as SQIVND (reference sequence). This CDR3 has 14 amino acids. CDR3 sequence: CASSLGVGRSEAFF. Written as DNA, the CDR3 is TGTGCCAGTAGTCTCGGCGTGGGGAGGTCTGAAGCTTTCTTT.

V usage is TRBV2 and J usage is TRBJ1-4, with D perhaps matching TRBD1 (6 bases). CDR1 SNHLY and CDR2 FYNNEI come from the germline V gene. The CDR3 length is 16 residues. The germline V and J ends were trimmed by 0 bases and 4 bases, with 12 bases remaining between them. CDR3 in DNA: TGTGCCAGCAGTGAAGCTCGGGGGGGCCTTAATGAAAAACTGTTTTTT. Its protein product is CASSEARGGLNEKLFF.

The chain has TRBV27 and TRBJ2-5, with TRBD2 matching 9 bases. In germline, CDR1 is MNHEY, CDR2 SMNVEV (reference sequence). Losses at the gene ends were 1 base for V and 4 bases for J; bases not matched to a gene: 10. This CDR3 has 17 amino acids. The CDR3 here is CASSLYLAGAGRETQYF. CDR3 in DNA: TGTGCCAGCAGTTTATATTTAGCGGGAGCGGGCCGAGAGACCCAGTACTTC.

The rearrangement joins TRBV4-2 to TRBJ1-4; D unresolved. Germline CDR1 and CDR2: LGHNA and YNFKEQ. The CDR3 is 16 amino acids. V was shortened by 0 bases and J by 7 bases, with 15 bases between the two germline ends. CDR3 loop: CASSQEPGIKGEKLFF. Written as DNA, the CDR3 is TGTGCCAGCAGCCAAGAACCCGGGATCAAAGGTGAAAAACTGTTTTTT.

The chain recombines TRBV5-1 with TRBJ2-5, with a possible D match to TRBD1 (7 bases). Germline V gene sequence: CDR1 SGHRS, CDR2 YFSETQ. CDR3 length equals 15 residues. V was clipped by 3 bases and J by 3 bases, with 15 bases between them. The CDR3 DNA reads as TGCGCCAGCAGCTCAGGGGGGCAGAGAGAAGAGACCCAGTACTTC. It translates to CASSSGGQREETQYF.